The clone carrying this T cell receptor beta chain has ten or more counts. The target antigen is unknown. The data originate from a study of regulatory T cells in long-lasting Graves disease. Building of the TCR beta libraries involved iRepertoire HTBI primers and Arm-PCR of CDR3 regions. A single record per CDR3 protein comes from TCRdb applying MiXCR to the multiplex PCR reads. The table shows about 350,000 distinct CDR3 sequences, with 16% occurring only once. Study-level points and caveats: TRBV28, TRBJ1-2 and TRBJ2-5 were favored in persistent disease.

Time point here: newly diagnosed GD, antithyroid drugs for less than 3 months. After RNA was extracted from PBMCs, the TCR library was made from it. Peripheral blood, at 8 to 9.5 milliliters, went into EDTA tubes. Germline V gene lookup returns CDR1 MNHEY and CDR2 SVGEGT. The CDR3 loop spans 16 amino acids. Trimming left V 5 bases short and J 6 bases short, with 23 bases between. These data also formed part of another study, on T cells in Graves' hyperthyroidism and ophthalmopathy. Turning to that study: Newly diagnosed patients aged 18 to 65 had hyperthyroidism of under 2 months' duration. First-round RT-PCR targeting the TCR CDR3 was performed with the HTBI primer set.

Sample: peripheral blood mononuclear cells (PBMCs), taken at new diagnosis, from a patient treated with antithyroid drugs. This clonotype was sampled from a man aged 35-49 years with Graves disease. The chain carries TRBV6-2 or TRBV6-3 and TRBJ2-7; tentatively, D is TRBD1 (6 bases). The CDR3 spells CASSGAWDIQTSEQYF. CDR3 nucleotides: TGTGCCAGCAGTGGAGCCTGGGACATCCAAACCTCCGAGCAGTACTTC.